This T cell receptor beta chain originates from a study of T cells after yellow fever vaccination. Study observations and caveats: Abundant bulk-population clonotypes could contaminate the FACS-sorted repertoires. A small proportion of clonotypes was detected in both the CD4 and CD8 compartments.

The 5'RACE template-switching step produced TCR cDNA and added a universal primer site and UMIs. A single record per CDR3 protein comes from TCRdb applying MiXCR to the 5' RACE reads. The sample lists around 310,000 distinct CDR3 sequences, about 3.5% occurring once. This clonotype occurred a few times. Antigen: not known. The V gene end was trimmed by 0 bases and the J gene end by 7 bases; junction bases not matched to a gene: 0. CDR1 and CDR2 (germline): GTSNPN, SVGIG (reference sequence). The CDR3 consists of 13 residues. Sequenced here: PBMCs, sampled on the day of the yellow fever booster vaccination. The origin of this receptor is a man aged 18 to 29 who received the YFV17D yellow fever vaccine. The J gene is TRBJ2-1, the V gene TRBV30; 10 bases align to TRBD2. The CDR3 loop is CAWSVGLANEQFF. The CDR3 nucleotides are TGTGCCTGGAGTGTGGGACTAGCGAATGAGCAGTTCTTC.